This T cell receptor (beta chain) stems from a study of long-term antiretroviral therapy in people with HIV. General study results and limits: Post-ART, diversity grew, though it stayed under transplant donor control levels. Repertoires in HIV (unlike those of controls) had narrower CDR3 length ranges.

In the case of this clone: The antigen is not known.

Samples held about 0.95-10 million cryopreserved PBMC, and DNA extraction followed. Run at survey level, the immunoSEQ assay was version v3.0. Measured with immunoSEQ multiplex PCR; TCRdb has only the in-frame clones, and not every one. The sample lists about 24,000 clones; about 91% were seen once. J was trimmed by 5 bases and V by 5 bases; bases with no gene match: 10. Germline V gene sequence: CDR1 MDHEN, CDR2 SYDVKM. This CDR3 comprises 16 residues. The sequences come from unsorted PBMCs, collected 1.8 years before starting antiretroviral therapy. The V gene is TRBV28, the J gene TRBJ1-5; TRBD1 aligns across 9 bases. This receptor was obtained from a middle-aged man with HIV. In DNA form, the CDR3 reads TGTGCCAGCAGTCTCTATGGACAGGGGAAGGATCAGCCCCAGCATTTT. Translating it yields CASSLYGQGKDQPQHF. Supplemented by reference TRBV28 and TRBJ1-5, the full variable domain reads DVKVTQSSRYLVKRTGEKVFLECVQDMDHENMFWYRQDPGLGLRLIYFSYDVKMKEKGDIPEGYSVSREKKERFSLILESASTNQTSMYLCASSLYGQGKDQPQHFGDGTRLSIL.